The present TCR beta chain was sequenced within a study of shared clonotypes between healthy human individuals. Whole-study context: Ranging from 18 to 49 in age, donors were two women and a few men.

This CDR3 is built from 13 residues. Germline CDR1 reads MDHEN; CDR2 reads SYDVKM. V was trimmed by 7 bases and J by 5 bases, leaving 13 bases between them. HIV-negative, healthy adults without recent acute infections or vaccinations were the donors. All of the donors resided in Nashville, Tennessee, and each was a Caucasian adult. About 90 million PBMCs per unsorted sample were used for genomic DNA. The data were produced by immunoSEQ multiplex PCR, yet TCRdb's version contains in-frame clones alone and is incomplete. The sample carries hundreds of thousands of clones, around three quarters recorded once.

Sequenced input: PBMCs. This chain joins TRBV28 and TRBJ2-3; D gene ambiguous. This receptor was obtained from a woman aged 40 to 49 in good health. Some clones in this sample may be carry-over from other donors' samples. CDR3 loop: CASTLPALDTQYF. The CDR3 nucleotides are TGTGCCAGCACCCTTCCGGCCCTAGATACGCAGTATTTT.